A single sample is the source of the 10 T cell receptor beta chains below, sequenced in a study of CD8+ T cells in alopecia areata. The treatment denotes: oral pan-JAK inhibitor, 5-10 mg twice daily. Sequencing used cDNA as its template, made by extracting RNA and reverse transcribing it. The data were produced by immunoSEQ multiplex PCR, yet TCRdb's version contains in-frame clones alone and is incomplete. Of 110,000 or so clones listed, roughly three fifths were seen once; the top ten hold about 3.3%. The source was CD4+ T cells sorted from blood, collected at week 24, from a patient treated with tofacitinib. The receptors were gathered from a human donor with alopecia areata.

V is TRBV15 and J is TRBJ1-6; no clear D gene. Germline CDR1 and CDR2: LNHNV and YYDKDF (reference sequence). The CDR3 consists of 13 residues. V gave up 6 bases and J gave up 4 bases, with 7 bases separating them. The CDR3 here is CATSVQYNSPLHF. In DNA, the CDR3 is TGTGCCACCAGTGTCCAGTATAATTCACCCCTCCACTTT.

This sequence joins TRBV30 and TRBJ1-2, with D possibly matching TRBD1 (5 bases). The V end was cut by 4 bases, the J end by 6 bases, with 9 bases between. The germline CDR1 and CDR2 sequences are GTSNPN and SVGIG (reference sequence). CDR3 size: 11 residues. The CDR3, as DNA: TGTGCCTGGACAGGGAGGAATGGCTACACCTTC. It is translated as CAWTGRNGYTF.

This clone was found a few times. The rearrangement uses TRBV7-9 and TRBJ1-3; D ambiguous. The CDR3 runs 14 residues. Germline V lookup: CDR1 SEHNR, CDR2 FQNEAQ (reference sequence). V was shortened by 3 bases and J by 0 bases, with 6 bases between the two germline ends. CDR3 loop: CASSLSVSGNTIYF. The CDR3 bases are TGTGCCAGCAGCTTGTCAGTCTCTGGAAACACCATATATTTT.

V gene TRBV9 combines with J gene TRBJ2-3, with 12 positions matching TRBD2. The V gene end was trimmed by 4 bases and the J gene end by 2 bases; junction bases not matched to a gene: 5. In germline, CDR1 is SGDLS, CDR2 YYNGEE. CDR3 length: 16 residues. CDR3 protein: CASSPTSGGATDTQYF. CDR3 DNA sequence: TGTGCCAGCAGCCCGACTAGCGGGGGAGCCACAGATACGCAGTATTTT.

V gene TRBV4-2 combines with J gene TRBJ1-6, with D unclear. CDR1 is LGHNA, CDR2 YNFKEQ, per germline. V was clipped by 1 base and J by 9 bases, with 7 bases between them. The CDR3 runs 13 residues. The CDR3 region is CASSQVRSSPLHF. The CDR3 DNA follows: TGTGCCAGCAGCCAAGTCCGCAGTTCACCCCTCCACTTT.

This clone showed up just once. This chain connects TRBV30 to TRBJ2-3, with a tentative D call TRBD2 (6 bases). Looked up from germline, CDR1 is GTSNPN and CDR2 is SVGIG (reference sequence). V lost 3 bases and J lost 8, with 21 bases in between. This CDR3 contains 15 residues. The CDR3 here is CAWRGLSTTDGTQYF. The CDR3 DNA is TGTGCCTGGAGGGGACTTTCCACCACAGATGGTACGCAGTATTTT.

This clone is labeled as large (0.1 to 1%). CDR3 in amino acids: CASNEQGTGEAFF. Here the CDR3 DNA reads TGTGCCAGCAACGAGCAGGGGACAGGTGAAGCTTTCTTT. This chain links TRBV27 with TRBJ1-1; 8 bases are shared with TRBD1. The CDR3 runs to 13 residues. V lost 7 bases to trimming and J lost 7 bases; unmatched junction nucleotides: 8. In germline, CDR1 is MNHEY, CDR2 SMNVEV (reference sequence).

The gene calls are TRBV30 and TRBJ2-2; 7 nucleotides agree with TRBD1. Germline trimming cut 4 bases from V and 5 bases from J; bases unmatched to any gene: 7. Germline V gives CDR1 GTSNPN, CDR2 SVGIG (reference sequence). The CDR3 has 14 residues. CDR3 coding DNA: TGTGCCTGGACTCGGGACAGATTAACCGGGGAGCTGTTTTTT. Protein sequence: CAWTRDRLTGELFF.

This clone was counted a single time. Different DNA sequences within this sample yield the same CDR3. The J gene is TRBJ2-5, the V gene TRBV29-1, with D possibly matching TRBD1 (6 bases). Per germline, CDR1 SQVTM and CDR2 ANQGSEA. Between the trimmed V and J ends, which lost 4 bases and 5 bases, there was a span of 11 bases. The CDR3 consists of 12 residues. CDR3 loop: CSVARGGETQYF. The CDR3 bases are TGCAGCGTTGCCAGGGGCGGGGAGACCCAGTACTTC.

The V gene is TRBV5-4, the J gene TRBJ2-3, with 8 bases lining up with TRBD1. From germline, CDR1 is SGHNT and CDR2 YYREEE (reference sequence). Trimming at V came to 4 bases and at J to 0 bases, leaving 10 bases not matched to a gene. CDR3 size: 17 residues. The CDR3 spells CASSSGMTGASTDTQYF. CDR3 coding DNA: TGTGCCAGCAGCAGCGGTATGACAGGGGCTAGCACAGATACGCAGTATTTT. The complete variable domain, with remaining parts taken from reference TRBV5-4 and TRBJ2-3, reads ETGVTQSPTHLIKTRGQQVTLRCSSQSGHNTVSWYQQALGQGPQFIFQYYREEENGRGNFPPRFSGLQFPNYSSELNVNALELDDSALYLCASSSGMTGASTDTQYFGPGTRLTVL.